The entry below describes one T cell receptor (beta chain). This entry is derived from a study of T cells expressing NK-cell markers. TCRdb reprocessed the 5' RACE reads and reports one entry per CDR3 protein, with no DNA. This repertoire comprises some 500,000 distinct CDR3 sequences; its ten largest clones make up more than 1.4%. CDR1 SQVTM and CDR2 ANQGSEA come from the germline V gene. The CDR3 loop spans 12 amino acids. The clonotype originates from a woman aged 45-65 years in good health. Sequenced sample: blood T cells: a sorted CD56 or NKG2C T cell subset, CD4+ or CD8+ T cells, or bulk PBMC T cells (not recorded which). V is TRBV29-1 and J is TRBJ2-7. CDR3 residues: CSAGVSSYEQYF.